The clone carrying this TCR beta chain has more than one count but fewer than ten. The CDR3 runs 14 residues. Germline CDR1 is MNHEY and CDR2 is SVGEGT. Trimming at V came to 5 bases and at J to 2 bases, leaving 1 base not matched to a gene. The repertoire was sequenced with immunoSEQ multiplex PCR; TCRdb's copy has only in-frame clones and lacks some. The profile shows some 240,000 clones, approximately 88% of them singletons. The entry originates in a study of blood T cell repertoires in COVID-19. Study-wide context: Samples of COVID-19 (acute and convalescent) were obtained from the United States, Italy and Spain.

This chain uses TRBV6-2 or TRBV6-3 with TRBJ2-2; the match to TRBD1 covers 8 bases. Material: PBMCs or T cells enriched from blood (not recorded which). This receptor was identified in a woman aged 40 to 49 who had been exposed to COVID-19. For the CDR3, the DNA is TGTGCCAGCAGTGGGACAGGAAACACCGGGGAGCTGTTTTTT. Its translation: CASSGTGNTGELFF.